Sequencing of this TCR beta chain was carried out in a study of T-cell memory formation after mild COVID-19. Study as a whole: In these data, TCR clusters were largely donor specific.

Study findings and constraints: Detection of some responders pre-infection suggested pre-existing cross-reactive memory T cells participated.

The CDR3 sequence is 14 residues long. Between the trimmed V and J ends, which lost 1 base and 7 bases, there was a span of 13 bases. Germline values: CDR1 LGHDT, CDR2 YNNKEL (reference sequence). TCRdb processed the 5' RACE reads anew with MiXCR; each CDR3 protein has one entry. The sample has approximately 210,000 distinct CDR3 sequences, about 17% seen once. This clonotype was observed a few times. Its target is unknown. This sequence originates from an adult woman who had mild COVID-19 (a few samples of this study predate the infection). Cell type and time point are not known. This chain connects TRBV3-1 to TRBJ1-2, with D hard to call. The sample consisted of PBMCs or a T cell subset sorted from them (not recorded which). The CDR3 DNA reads TGTGCCAGCAGCCAAGGACCGAATTCCCGTGGCTACACCTTC. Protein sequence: CASSQGPNSRGYTF.